This T cell receptor beta chain was captured by sequencing in a study of vaccination effects on CD4 cells after COVID-19. Findings of the study overall: Just 1 of 255 vaccine-induced clones in healthy recipients was cross-reactive. Convalescent patients were few in the study, and early post-infection timepoints were absent.

Germline V CDR1 and CDR2: LGHDT, YNNKEL (reference sequence). This CDR3 is 15 amino acids long. The V segment lost 8 bases and the J segment 5 bases; nucleotides outside the gene matches: 14. The protocol was immunoSEQ multiplex PCR, while the TCRdb copy is restricted to in-frame clones and leaves out a portion. The sample records 25,000 to 30,000 clones, roughly four fifths being singletons. Prior to sequencing, the ViraFEST assay stimulated PBMC with viral peptide pools, which expanded the antigen-specific CD4+ T cells. CD4+ T cells were isolated after approximately 10 days of culture. Participants were given two doses of BNT162b2 or mRNA-1273 vaccine. In the vaccine recipients, nucleocapsid antibodies were negative and there was no prior SARS-CoV-2 infection. As concerns this clone: Its antigen is unidentified.

The rearrangement links TRBV3-1 (or the pseudogene TRBV3-2) to TRBJ2-5, with 7 positions matching TRBD1. The material was CD4+ T cells from PBMCs cultured with HCoV-229E spike peptides, obtained after COVID-19 vaccination. This receptor was taken from a human donor who received a COVID-19 vaccine. The CDR3 sequence is CASSPTTGDAETQYF. Here the CDR3 DNA reads TGTGCCAGCTCACCTACCACAGGGGATGCGGAGACCCAGTACTTC.